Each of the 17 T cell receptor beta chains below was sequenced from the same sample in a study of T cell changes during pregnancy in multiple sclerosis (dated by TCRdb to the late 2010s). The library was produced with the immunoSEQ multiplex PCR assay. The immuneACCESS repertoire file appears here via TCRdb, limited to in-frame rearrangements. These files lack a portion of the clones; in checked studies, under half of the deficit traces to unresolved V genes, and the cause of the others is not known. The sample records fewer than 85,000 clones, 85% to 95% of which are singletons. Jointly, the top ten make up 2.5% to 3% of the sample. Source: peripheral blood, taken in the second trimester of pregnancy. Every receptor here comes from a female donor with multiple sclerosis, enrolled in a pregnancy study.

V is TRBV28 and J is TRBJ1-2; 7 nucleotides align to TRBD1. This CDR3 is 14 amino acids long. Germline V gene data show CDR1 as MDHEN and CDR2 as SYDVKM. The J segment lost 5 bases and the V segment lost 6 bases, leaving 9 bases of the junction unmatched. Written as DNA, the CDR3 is TGTGCCAGCAGGCCTCGGGACAGTAAGTATGGCTACACCTTC. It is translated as CASRPRDSKYGYTF.

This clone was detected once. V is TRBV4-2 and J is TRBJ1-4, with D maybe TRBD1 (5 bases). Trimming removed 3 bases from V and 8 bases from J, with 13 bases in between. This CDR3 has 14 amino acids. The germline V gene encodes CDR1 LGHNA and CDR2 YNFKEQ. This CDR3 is CASSHAGVREKLFF. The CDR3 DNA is TGTGCCAGCAGCCACGCGGGGGTACGGGAAAAACTGTTTTTT.

DNA of the CDR3: TGTGCCAGTTCAGTTACAGATACGCAGTATTTT. As protein: CASSVTDTQYF. The V and J genes are TRBV19 and TRBJ2-3; no firm D call. The V end lost 8 bases, the J end lost 3 bases, and 6 bases lay between the germline ends. Germline V gene lookup returns CDR1 LNHDA and CDR2 SQIVND (reference sequence). The CDR3 sequence is 11 residues long.

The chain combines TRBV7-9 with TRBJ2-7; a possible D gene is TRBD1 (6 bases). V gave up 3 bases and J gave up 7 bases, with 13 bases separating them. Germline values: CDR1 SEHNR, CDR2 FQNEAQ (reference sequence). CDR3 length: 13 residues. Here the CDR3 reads CASSFPSGVEQYF. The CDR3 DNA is TGTGCCAGCAGCTTCCCTTCAGGGGTTGAGCAGTACTTC. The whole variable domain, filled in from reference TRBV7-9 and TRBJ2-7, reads DTGVSQNPRHKITKRGQNVTFRCDPISEHNRLYWYRQTLGQGPEFLTYFQNEAQLEKSRLLSDRFSAERPKGSFSTLEIQRTEQGDSAMYLCASSFPSGVEQYFGPGTRLTVT.

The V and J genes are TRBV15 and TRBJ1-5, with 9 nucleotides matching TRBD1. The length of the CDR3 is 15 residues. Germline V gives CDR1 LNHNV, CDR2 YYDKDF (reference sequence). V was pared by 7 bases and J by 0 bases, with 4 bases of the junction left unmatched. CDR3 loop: CATTRDRVSNQPQHF. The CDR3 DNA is TGTGCCACCACCAGGGACAGGGTTAGCAATCAGCCCCAGCATTTT.

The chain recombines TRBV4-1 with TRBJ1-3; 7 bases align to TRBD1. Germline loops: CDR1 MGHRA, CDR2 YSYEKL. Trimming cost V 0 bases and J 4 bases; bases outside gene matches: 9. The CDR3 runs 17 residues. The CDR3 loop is CASSQEGVQGTGNTIYF. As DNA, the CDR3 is TGCGCCAGCAGCCAAGAGGGTGTACAGGGGACCGGAAACACCATATATTTT.

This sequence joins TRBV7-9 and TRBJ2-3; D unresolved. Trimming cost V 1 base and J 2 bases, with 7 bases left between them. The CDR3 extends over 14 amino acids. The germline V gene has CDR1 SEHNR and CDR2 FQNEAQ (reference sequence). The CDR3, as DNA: TGTGCCAGCAGCTTAGTACAGCTCACAGATACGCAGTATTTT. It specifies CASSLVQLTDTQYF.

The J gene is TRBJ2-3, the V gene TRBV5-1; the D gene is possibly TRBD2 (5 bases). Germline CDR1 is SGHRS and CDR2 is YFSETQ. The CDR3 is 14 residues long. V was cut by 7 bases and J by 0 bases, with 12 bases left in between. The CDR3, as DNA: TGCGCCAGCGGGAGCGGCGATAGCACAGATACGCAGTATTTT. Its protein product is CASGSGDSTDTQYF.

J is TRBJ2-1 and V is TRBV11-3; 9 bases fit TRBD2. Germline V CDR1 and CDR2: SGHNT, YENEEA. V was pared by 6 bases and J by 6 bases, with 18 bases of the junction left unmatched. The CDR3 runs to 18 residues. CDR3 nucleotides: TGTGCCAGCAGTTCACCGACCGGGACTAGCAATCCCTCCAATGAGCAGTTCTTC. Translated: CASSSPTGTSNPSNEQFF.

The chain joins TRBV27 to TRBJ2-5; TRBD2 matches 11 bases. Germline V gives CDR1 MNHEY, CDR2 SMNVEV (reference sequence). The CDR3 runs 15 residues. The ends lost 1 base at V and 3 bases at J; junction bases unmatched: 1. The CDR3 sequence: CASSLLAGGEETQYF. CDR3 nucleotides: TGTGCCAGCAGTTTATTAGCGGGAGGGGAAGAGACCCAGTACTTC.

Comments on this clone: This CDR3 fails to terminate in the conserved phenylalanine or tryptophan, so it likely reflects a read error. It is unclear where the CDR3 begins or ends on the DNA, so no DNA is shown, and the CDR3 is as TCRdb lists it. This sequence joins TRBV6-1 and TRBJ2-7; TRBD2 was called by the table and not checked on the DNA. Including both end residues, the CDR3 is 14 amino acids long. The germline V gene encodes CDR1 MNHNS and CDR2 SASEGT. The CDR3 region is CASSEAGELATQGT.

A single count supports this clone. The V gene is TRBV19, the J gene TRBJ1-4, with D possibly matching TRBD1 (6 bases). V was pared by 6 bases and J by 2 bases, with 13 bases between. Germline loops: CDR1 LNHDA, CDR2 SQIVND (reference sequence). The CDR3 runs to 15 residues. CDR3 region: CASSQQGATNEKLFF. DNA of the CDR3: TGTGCCAGTAGCCAACAGGGAGCGACTAATGAAAAACTGTTTTTT.

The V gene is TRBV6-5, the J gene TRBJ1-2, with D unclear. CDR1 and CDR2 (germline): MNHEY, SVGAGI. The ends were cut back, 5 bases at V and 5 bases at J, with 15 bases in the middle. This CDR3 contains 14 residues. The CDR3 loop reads CASSNGGLPYGYTF. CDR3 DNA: TGTGCCAGCAGTAACGGTGGACTTCCGTATGGCTACACCTTC.

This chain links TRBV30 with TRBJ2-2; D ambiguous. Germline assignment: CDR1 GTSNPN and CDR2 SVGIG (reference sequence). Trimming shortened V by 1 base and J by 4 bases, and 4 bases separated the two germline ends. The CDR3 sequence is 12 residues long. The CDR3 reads CAWSAFTGELFF. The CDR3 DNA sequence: TGTGCCTGGAGTGCCTTCACCGGGGAGCTGTTTTTT.

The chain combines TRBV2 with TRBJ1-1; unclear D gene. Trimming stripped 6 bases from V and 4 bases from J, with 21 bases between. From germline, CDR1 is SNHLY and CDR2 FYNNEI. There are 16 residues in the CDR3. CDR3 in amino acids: CASSREGRTFGTEAFF. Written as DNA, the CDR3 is TGTGCCAGCAGCCGGGAGGGCAGGACCTTTGGCACTGAAGCTTTCTTT.

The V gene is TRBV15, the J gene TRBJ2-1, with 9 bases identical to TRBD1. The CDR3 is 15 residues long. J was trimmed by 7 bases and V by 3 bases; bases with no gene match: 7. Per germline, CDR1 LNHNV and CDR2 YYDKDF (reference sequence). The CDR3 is CATSSSQGAANEQFF. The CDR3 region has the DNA TGTGCCACCAGCAGCTCACAGGGGGCAGCGAATGAGCAGTTCTTC.

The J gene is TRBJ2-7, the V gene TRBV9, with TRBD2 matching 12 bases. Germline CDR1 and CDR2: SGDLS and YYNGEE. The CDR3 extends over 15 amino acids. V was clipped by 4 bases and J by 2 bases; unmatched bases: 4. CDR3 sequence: CASSTTSGGTYEQYF. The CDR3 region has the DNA TGTGCCAGCAGCACGACTAGCGGGGGTACCTACGAGCAGTACTTC.